One T cell receptor beta chain is described in this entry. Antigen specificity is unknown. This record comes from a study of breast tumors, draining lymph nodes, adjacent tissues. Study results and caveats: Tumor T cell lymph node origin was a supported hypothesis, not proven. Tumor repertoires ranked between lymph nodes and nontumor tissue in diversity, with V and J gene preferences.

TCRdb ran MiXCR on the multiplex PCR reads and lists one entry per CDR3 protein. The table lists some 31,000 distinct CDR3 sequences, over 55% of them singletons. The length of the CDR3 is 15 residues. Trimming removed 2 bases from V and 0 bases from J, with 10 bases in between. The chain is built from TRBV12-3 or TRBV12-4 and TRBJ2-5; unclear D gene. Sequenced: breast tumor tissue. The sequence was obtained from a female donor with breast cancer. Some clones in this sample may be carry-over from other donors' samples. The CDR3: CASSLTAGDQETQYF. The CDR3 DNA follows: TGTGCCAGCAGTTTAACGGCAGGCGACCAAGAGACCCAGTACTTC.